This T cell receptor (beta chain) comes out of a study of human T cells and chemical hapten exposure. Study summary: Readings were taken at 6 days from patch tests that had applied 0.01% DPC to the upper back.

The time point here: patch test 1, 2 weeks after DPC sensitization. The treatment: therapeutic diphenylcyclopropenone sensitization with weekly scalp DPC. The CDR3 runs to 15 residues. Trimming took 5 bases from V and 0 from J, leaving 8 bases between them. CDR1 is SGHAT, CDR2 FQNNGV, per germline. TCRdb reprocessed the RACE reads via MiXCR and lists one record per CDR3 protein. The table lists roughly 190,000 distinct CDR3 sequences, about a fifth of them singletons, with approximately 6.4% in the top ten. The input for sequencing was whole blood, taken in connection with sensitization to the hapten diphenylcyclopropenone (DPC). The TCR was taken from a woman aged 45-59 years with alopecia areata. Some clones in this sample may be carry-over from other donors' samples. The genes are TRBV11-2 and TRBJ2-6; D is ambiguous. CDR3 sequence reads: CASSARSSGANVLTF. CDR3 sequence (DNA): TGTGCCAGCAGCGCGCGTAGCTCTGGGGCCAACGTCCTGACTTTC.